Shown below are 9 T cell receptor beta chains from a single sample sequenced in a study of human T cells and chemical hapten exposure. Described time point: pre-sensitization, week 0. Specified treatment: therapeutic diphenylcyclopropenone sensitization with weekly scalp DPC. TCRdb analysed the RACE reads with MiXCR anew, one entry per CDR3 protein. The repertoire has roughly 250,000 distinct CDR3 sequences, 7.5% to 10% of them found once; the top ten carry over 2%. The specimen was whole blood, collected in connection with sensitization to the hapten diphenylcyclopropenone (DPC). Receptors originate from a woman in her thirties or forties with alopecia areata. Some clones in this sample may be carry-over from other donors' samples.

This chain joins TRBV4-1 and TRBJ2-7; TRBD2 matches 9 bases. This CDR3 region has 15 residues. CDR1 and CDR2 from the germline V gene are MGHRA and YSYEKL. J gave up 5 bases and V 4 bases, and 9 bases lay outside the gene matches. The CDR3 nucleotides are TGCGCCAGCAGCCCGACTAGCGGCAGCCCCCACGAGCAGTACTTC. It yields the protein CASSPTSGSPHEQYF.

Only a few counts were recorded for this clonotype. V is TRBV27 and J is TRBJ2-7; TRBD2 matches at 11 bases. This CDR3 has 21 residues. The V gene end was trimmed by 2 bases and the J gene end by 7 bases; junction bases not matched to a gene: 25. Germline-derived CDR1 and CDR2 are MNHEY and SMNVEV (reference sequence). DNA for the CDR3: TGTGCCAGCAGTTTAGATGCCCCGGGCCAGGGGCAAACTAGCGGGAGAAGGGAGCAGTACTTC. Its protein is CASSLDAPGQGQTSGRREQYF.

CDR3 sequence reads: CSARPSGSPTGELFF. CDR3 bases: TGCAGTGCTAGACCCAGCGGGAGTCCCACCGGGGAGCTGTTTTTT. This chain uses TRBV20-1 with TRBJ2-2; 8 bases map to TRBD2. The germline V gene encodes CDR1 DFQATT and CDR2 SNEGSKA (reference sequence). The CDR3 loop spans 15 amino acids. Unmatched junction bases numbered 6, after V lost 2 bases and J lost 4 bases.

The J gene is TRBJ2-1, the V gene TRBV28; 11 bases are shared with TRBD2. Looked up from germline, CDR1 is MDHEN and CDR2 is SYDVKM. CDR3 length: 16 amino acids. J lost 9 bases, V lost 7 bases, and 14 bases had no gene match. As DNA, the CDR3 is TGTGCCAGCACCCGCAATCTGGCTAGCGGGAGGAGTGAGCAGTTCTTC. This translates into CASTRNLASGRSEQFF.

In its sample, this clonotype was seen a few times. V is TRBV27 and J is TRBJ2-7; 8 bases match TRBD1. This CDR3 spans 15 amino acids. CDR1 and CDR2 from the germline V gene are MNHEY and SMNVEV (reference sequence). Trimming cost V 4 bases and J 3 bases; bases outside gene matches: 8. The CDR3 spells CASSWDPQGGYEQYF. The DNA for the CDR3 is TGTGCCAGCAGTTGGGACCCACAGGGGGGCTACGAGCAGTACTTC.

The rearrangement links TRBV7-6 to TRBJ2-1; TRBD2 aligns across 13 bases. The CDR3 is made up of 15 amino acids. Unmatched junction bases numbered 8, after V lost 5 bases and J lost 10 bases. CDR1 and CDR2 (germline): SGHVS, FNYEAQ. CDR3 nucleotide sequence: TGTGCCAGCAGCCTACTAGCGGGAGGGCCCGGGGAGCAGTTCTTC. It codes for CASSLLAGGPGEQFF.

DNA for the CDR3: TGTGCCAGCAGCAACCTCCGAGGGGGAGGGTACAATGAGCAGTTCTTC. This translates into CASSNLRGGGYNEQFF. The chain has TRBV6-7 and TRBJ2-1, with D perhaps matching TRBD2 (7 bases). TRBV6-7 is treated as an ORF (open reading frame) with a function not yet certain. The V and J ends lost 6 bases and 4 bases respectively, with 19 bases between them. There are 16 residues in the CDR3.

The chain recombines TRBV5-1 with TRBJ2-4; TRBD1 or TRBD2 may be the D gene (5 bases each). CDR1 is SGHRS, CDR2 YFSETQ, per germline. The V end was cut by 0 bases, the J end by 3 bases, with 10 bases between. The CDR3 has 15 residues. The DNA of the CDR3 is TGCGCCAGCAGCTTGGCTGGGGGTGACAAAAACATTCAGTACTTC. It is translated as CASSLAGGDKNIQYF. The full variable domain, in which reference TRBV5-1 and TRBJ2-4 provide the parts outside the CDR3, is KAGVTQTPRYLIKTRGQQVTLSCSPISGHRSVSWYQQTPGQGLQFLFEYFSETQRNKGNFPGRFSGRQFSNSRSEMNVSTLELGDSALYLCASSLAGGDKNIQYFGAGTRLSVL.

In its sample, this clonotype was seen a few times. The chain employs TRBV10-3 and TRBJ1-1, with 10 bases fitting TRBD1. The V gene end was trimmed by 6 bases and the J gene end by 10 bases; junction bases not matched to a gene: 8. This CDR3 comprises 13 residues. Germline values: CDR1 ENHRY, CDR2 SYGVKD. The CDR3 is CAIRPGQGWVAFF. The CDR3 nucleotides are TGTGCCATCAGGCCGGGACAGGGGTGGGTAGCTTTCTTT.